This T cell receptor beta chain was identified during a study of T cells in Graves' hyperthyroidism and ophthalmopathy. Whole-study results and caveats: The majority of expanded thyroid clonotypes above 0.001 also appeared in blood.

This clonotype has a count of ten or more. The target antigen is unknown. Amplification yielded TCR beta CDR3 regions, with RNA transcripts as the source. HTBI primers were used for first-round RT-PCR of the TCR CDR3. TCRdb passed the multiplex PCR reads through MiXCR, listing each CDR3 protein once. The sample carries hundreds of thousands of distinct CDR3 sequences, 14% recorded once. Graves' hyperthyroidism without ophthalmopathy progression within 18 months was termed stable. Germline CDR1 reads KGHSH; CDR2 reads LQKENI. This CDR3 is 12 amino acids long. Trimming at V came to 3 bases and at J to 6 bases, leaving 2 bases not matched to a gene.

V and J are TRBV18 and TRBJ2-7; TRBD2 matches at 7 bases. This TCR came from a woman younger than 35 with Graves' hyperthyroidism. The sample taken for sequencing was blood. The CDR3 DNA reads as TGTGCCAGCTCACCGGGAGGGAGCGAGCAGTACTTC. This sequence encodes CASSPGGSEQYF.